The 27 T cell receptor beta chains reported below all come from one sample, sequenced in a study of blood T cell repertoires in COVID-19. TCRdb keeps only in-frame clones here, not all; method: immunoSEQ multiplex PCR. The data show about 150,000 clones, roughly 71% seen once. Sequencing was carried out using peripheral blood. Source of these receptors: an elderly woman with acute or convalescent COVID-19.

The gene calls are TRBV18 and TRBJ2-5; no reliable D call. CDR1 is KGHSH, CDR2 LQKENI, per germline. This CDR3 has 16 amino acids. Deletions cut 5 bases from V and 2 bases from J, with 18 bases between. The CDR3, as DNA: TGTGCCAGCTCAACGTTTGAGGTAATTCGGCAAGAGACCCAGTACTTC. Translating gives CASSTFEVIRQETQYF.

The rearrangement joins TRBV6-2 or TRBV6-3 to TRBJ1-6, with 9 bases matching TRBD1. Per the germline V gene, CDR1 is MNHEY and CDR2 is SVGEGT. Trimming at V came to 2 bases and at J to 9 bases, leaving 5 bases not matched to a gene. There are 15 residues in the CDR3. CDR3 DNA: TGTGCCAGCAGTTACGGACAGGGGAAGTTTTCACCCCTCCACTTT. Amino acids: CASSYGQGKFSPLHF.

For the CDR3, the DNA is TGTGCCAGCAGCTTATGGACTAGCGGGTACAATGAGCAGTTCTTC. Translating it yields CASSLWTSGYNEQFF. This sequence joins TRBV11-3 and TRBJ2-1; 11 nucleotides align to TRBD2. The CDR3 spans 15 residues. The V segment lost 2 bases and the J segment 4 bases; nucleotides outside the gene matches: 1. Looked up from germline, CDR1 is SGHNT and CDR2 is YENEEA.

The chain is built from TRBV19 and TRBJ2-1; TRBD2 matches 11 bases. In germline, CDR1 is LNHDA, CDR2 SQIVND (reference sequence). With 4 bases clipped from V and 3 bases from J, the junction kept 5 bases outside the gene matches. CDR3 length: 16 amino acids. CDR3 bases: TGTGCCAGTAGTAACTCGGGACTAGCGGTCTACAATGAGCAGTTCTTC. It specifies CASSNSGLAVYNEQFF.

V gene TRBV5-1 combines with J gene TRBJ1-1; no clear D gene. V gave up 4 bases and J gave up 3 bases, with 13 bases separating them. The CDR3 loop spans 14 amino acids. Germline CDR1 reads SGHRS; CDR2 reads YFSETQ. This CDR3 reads CASSRSSTDTEAFF. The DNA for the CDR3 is TGCGCCAGCAGCCGTAGTTCTACTGACACTGAAGCTTTCTTT.

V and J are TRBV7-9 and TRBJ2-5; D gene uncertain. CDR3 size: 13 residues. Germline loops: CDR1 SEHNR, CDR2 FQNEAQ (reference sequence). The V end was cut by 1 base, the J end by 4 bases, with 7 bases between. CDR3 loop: CASSLVTPETQYF. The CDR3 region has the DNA TGTGCCAGCAGCTTAGTTACTCCAGAGACCCAGTACTTC.

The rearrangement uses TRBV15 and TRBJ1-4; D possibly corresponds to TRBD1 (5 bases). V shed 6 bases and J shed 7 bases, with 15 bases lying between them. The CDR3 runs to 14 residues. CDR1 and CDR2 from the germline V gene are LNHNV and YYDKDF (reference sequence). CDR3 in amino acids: CATRHGGGSEKLFF. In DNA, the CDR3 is TGTGCCACCAGGCACGGGGGTGGGAGTGAAAAACTGTTTTTT.

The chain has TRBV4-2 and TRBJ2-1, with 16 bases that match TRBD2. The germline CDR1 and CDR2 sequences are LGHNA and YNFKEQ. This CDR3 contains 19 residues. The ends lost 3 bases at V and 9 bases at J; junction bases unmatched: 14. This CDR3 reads CASSHNPGLAGGPPGEQFF. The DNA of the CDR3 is TGTGCCAGCAGCCATAATCCGGGACTAGCGGGAGGGCCCCCCGGTGAGCAGTTCTTC.

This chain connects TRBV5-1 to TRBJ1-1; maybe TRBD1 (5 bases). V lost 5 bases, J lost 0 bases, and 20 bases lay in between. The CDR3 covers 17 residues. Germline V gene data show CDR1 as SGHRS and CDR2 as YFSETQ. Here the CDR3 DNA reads TGCGCCAGCAGTTCCTTTTTGAGTGGACACATGAACACTGAAGCTTTCTTT. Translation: CASSSFLSGHMNTEAFF.

CDR3 sequence reads: CASSYAGPNTGELFF. CDR3 DNA: TGTGCCAGCAGTTACGCAGGGCCGAACACCGGGGAGCTGTTTTTT. The rearrangement joins TRBV6-5 to TRBJ2-2; D is possibly TRBD1 (5 bases). CDR1 is MNHEY, CDR2 SVGAGI, per germline. Trimming removed 2 bases at V and 0 bases at J, with 7 bases between. This CDR3 has 15 residues.

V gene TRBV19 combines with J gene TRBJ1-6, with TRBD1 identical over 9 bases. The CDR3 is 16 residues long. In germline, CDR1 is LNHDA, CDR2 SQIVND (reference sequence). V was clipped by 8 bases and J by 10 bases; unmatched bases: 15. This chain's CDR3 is CASFETNRGRGSPLHF. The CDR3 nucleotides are TGTGCCAGTTTCGAAACTAACAGGGGGCGAGGCTCACCCCTCCACTTT.

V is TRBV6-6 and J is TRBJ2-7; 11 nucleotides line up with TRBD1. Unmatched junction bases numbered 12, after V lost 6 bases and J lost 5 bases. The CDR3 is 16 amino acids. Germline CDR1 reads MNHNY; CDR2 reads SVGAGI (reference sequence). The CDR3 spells CASSQSLPGQGDEQYF. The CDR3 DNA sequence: TGTGCCAGCAGCCAATCTCTTCCGGGACAGGGGGACGAGCAGTACTTC.

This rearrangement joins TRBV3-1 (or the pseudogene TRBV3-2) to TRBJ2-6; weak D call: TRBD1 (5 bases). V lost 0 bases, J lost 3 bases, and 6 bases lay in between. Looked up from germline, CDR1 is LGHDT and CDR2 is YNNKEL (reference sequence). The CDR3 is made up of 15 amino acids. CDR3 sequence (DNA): TGTGCCAGCAGCCAAGACAGGGTTGGGGCCAACGTCCTGACTTTC. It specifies CASSQDRVGANVLTF.

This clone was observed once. The CDR3 loop reads CASAKGGGQSYEQYF. Written as DNA, the CDR3 is TGTGCCAGCGCAAAAGGAGGGGGACAGAGCTACGAGCAGTACTTC. V and J are TRBV21-1 and TRBJ2-7; the tabulated D call, TRBD1, remains unverified against the DNA. TRBV21-1 is a pseudogene locus. The CDR3 consists of 15 residues.

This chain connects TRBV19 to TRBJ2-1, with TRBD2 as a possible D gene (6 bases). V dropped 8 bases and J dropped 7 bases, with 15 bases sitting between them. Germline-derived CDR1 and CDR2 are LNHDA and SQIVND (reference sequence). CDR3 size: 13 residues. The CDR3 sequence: CASGPGLRNEQFF. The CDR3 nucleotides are TGTGCCAGTGGACCGGGACTTCGGAATGAGCAGTTCTTC.

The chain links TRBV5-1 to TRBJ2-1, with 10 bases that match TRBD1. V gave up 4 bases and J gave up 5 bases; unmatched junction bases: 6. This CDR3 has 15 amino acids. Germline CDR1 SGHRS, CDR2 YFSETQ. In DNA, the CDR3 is TGCGCCAGCAGCCCCGGACAGGGGGATAACAATGAGCAGTTCTTC. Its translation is CASSPGQGDNNEQFF.

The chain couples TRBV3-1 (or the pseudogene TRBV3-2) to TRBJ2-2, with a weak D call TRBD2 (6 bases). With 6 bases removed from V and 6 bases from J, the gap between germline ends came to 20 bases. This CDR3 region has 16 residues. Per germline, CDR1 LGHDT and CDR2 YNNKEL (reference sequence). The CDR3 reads CASRPRGSKAPGELFF. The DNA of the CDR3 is TGTGCCAGCAGGCCCCGGGGGAGCAAGGCGCCCGGGGAGCTGTTTTTT.

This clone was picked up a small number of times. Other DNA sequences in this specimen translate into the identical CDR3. The CDR3 coding sequence is TGCGCCAGCAGCATCGGACAGGGGGACACCGGGGAGCTGTTTTTT. It is translated as CASSIGQGDTGELFF. The J gene is TRBJ2-2, the V gene TRBV5-1, with 10 bases lining up with TRBD1. This CDR3 has 15 amino acids. V gave up 4 bases and J gave up 3 bases; unmatched junction bases: 3. Germline CDR1 SGHRS, CDR2 YFSETQ.

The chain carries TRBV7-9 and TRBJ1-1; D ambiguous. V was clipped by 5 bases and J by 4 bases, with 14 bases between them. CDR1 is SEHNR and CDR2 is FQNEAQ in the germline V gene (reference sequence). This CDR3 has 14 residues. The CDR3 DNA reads TGTGCCAGCAGCCCTCTACCGGAGGGCACTGAAGCTTTCTTT. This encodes CASSPLPEGTEAFF.

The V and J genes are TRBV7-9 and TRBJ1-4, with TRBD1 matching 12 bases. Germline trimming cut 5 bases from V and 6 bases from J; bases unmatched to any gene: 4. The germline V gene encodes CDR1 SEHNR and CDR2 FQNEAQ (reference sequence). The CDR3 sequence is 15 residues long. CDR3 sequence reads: CASSLGQGADEKLFF. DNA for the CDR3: TGTGCCAGCAGCCTGGGACAGGGGGCAGATGAAAAACTGTTTTTT.

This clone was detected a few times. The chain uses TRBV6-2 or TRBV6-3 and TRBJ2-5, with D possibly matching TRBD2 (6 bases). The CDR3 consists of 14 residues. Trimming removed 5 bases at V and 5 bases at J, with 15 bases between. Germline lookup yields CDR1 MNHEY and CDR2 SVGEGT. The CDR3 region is CASSRLVPDETQYF. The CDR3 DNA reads TGTGCCAGCAGTAGACTAGTCCCGGATGAGACCCAGTACTTC.

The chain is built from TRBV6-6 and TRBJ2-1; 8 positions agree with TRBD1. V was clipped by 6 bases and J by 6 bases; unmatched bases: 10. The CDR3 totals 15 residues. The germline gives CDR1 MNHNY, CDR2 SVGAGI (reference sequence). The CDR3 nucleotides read TGTGCCAGCAGACAAACAGGGGGAAGCGGCAATGAGCAGTTCTTC. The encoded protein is CASRQTGGSGNEQFF.

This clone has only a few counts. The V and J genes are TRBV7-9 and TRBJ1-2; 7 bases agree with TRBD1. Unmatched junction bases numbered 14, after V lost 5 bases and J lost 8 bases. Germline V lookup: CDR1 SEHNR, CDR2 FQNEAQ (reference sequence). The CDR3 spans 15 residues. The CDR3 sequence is CASSLTTGISNGYTF. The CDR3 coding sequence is TGTGCCAGCAGCCTGACGACAGGGATTTCAAACGGCTACACCTTC.

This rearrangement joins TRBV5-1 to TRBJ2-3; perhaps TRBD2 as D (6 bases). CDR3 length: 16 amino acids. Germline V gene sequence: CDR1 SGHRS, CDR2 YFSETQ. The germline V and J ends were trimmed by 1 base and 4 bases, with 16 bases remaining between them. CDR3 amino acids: CASSLIEAGGADTQYF. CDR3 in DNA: TGCGCCAGCAGCTTGATAGAGGCAGGAGGGGCAGATACGCAGTATTTT.

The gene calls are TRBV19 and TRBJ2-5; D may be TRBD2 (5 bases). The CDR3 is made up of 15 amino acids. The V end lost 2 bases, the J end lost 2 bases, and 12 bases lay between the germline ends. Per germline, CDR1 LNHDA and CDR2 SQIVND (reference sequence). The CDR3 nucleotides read TGTGCCAGTAGTATACAACTCCGAGGGCAAGAGACCCAGTACTTC. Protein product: CASSIQLRGQETQYF.

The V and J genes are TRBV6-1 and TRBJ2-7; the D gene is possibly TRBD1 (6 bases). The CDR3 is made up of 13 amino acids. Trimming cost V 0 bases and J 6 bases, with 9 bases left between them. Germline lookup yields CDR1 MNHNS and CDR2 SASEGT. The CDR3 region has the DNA TGTGCCAGCAGTGAAGCGCCAGGGGCCGAGCAGTACTTC. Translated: CASSEAPGAEQYF.

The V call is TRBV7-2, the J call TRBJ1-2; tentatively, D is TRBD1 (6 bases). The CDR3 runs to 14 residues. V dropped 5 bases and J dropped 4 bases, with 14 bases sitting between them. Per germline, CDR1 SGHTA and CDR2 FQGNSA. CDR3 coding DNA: TGTGCCAGCAGCGCCGGGACAACCTCCTATGGCTACACCTTC. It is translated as CASSAGTTSYGYTF.